This note documents a single TCR beta chain sequence. Produced via immunoSEQ multiplex PCR; TCRdb's table is partial and in-frame only. The table lists approximately 54,000 clones, approximately 80% of them singletons. V was pared by 0 bases and J by 0 bases, with 24 bases between. From germline, CDR1 is SGHRS and CDR2 YFSETQ. CDR3 length: 20 residues. Specified time point: baseline, week 1 (first vaccination visit). Treatment of the sample: pre-vaccination baseline after standard-of-care therapy. This record belongs to a study of a mutant IDH1 vaccine in newly diagnosed glioma. This sequence joins TRBV5-1 and TRBJ1-1, with D maybe TRBD1 (6 bases). This specimen was PBMCs, taken from a glioma patient treated with radiotherapy, temozolomide or both. The clonotype originates from a man between 18 and 29 years old with glioma. CDR3 amino acids: CASSLGLPGASARVNTEAFF. For the CDR3, the DNA is TGCGCCAGCAGCTTGGGATTACCAGGGGCCTCCGCAAGGGTGAACACTGAAGCTTTCTTT.